This paragraph reports one TCR beta chain. Its antigen is unidentified. The data belong to a study of cytomegalovirus exposure and HLA in healthy donors. The PCR ran on 60 Vbeta and 13 Jbeta primers. Measured with immunoSEQ multiplex PCR; TCRdb has only the in-frame clones, and not every one. The sample contains 250,000 to 350,000 clones, approximately 90% of which appear only once. This CDR3 spans 14 amino acids. With 4 bases removed from V and 2 bases from J, the gap between germline ends came to 11 bases. Germline V gene sequence: CDR1 KGHSH, CDR2 LQKENI. General study findings and limits: A prior analysis recorded that most TCR beta V segments were productive about 87% or about 30% of the time. It was 164 TCR beta chains that were listed as cytomegalovirus-associated. Accurate predictions that matched the HLA-A and HLA-B alleles of most subjects were reportedly made from TCR beta sequences.

The chain uses TRBV18 and TRBJ1-2; a weak D match, TRBD1 (6 bases). Material for sequencing was PBMCs. This receptor was identified in a man aged 35-49 years in good health and CMV-seropositive. CDR3 coding DNA: TGTGCCAGCTCACAGTACAGGGAAAACTATGGCTACACCTTC. Translated: CASSQYRENYGYTF.